The 11 T cell receptor beta chains presented below share a single source sample, sequenced in a study of blood T cell repertoires in COVID-19. Generated by immunoSEQ multiplex PCR, the TCRdb table keeps only in-frame clones and is missing some. The data show some 97,000 clones, just over 85% seen once. The source material was PBMCs or T cells enriched from blood (not recorded which). These receptor sequences come from a woman in her forties or fifties who had recovered from COVID-19.

This rearrangement joins TRBV28 to TRBJ2-3; maybe TRBD2 (6 bases). Germline V gives CDR1 MDHEN, CDR2 SYDVKM. This CDR3 is built from 14 residues. The ends were cut back, 5 bases at V and 6 bases at J, with 15 bases in the middle. The CDR3 sequence: CASSMAGNLDTQYF. CDR3 coding DNA: TGTGCCAGCAGTATGGCGGGGAACCTCGATACGCAGTATTTT.

This clone was detected only once. The chain recombines TRBV3-1 (or the pseudogene TRBV3-2) with TRBJ1-5, with D uncertain. Trimming removed 0 bases from V and 7 bases from J, with 10 bases in between. CDR1 and CDR2 from the germline V gene are LGHDT and YNNKEL (reference sequence). This CDR3 comprises 14 residues. CDR3 residues: CASSQDTGSQPQHF. CDR3 bases: TGTGCCAGCAGCCAAGATACGGGTTCCCAGCCCCAGCATTTT.

The chain combines TRBV6-5 with TRBJ2-7; 9 bases are a match to TRBD1. This CDR3 region has 15 residues. The germline V gene has CDR1 MNHEY and CDR2 SVGAGI. The V gene end was trimmed by 6 bases and the J gene end by 3 bases; junction bases not matched to a gene: 9. DNA of the CDR3: TGTGCCAGCAGCACCTCCGGGACAGGGAACTACGAGCAGTACTTC. It encodes CASSTSGTGNYEQYF.

The genes are TRBV27 and TRBJ2-3, with a possible D match to TRBD1 (6 bases). Germline values: CDR1 MNHEY, CDR2 SMNVEV (reference sequence). The V and J ends lost 6 bases and 3 bases respectively, with 10 bases between them. The CDR3 is made up of 13 amino acids. CDR3 loop: CASRSTGTDTQYF. DNA of the CDR3: TGTGCCAGCAGGTCCACAGGGACAGATACGCAGTATTTT.

This rearrangement joins TRBV6-2 or TRBV6-3 to TRBJ1-5, with TRBD1 identical over 8 bases. This CDR3 is built from 17 residues. With 7 bases clipped from V and 6 bases from J, the junction kept 17 bases outside the gene matches. CDR1 is MNHEY, CDR2 SVGEGT, per germline. The CDR3 region is CASTPLSGQGASQPQHF. CDR3 sequence (DNA): TGTGCCAGCACCCCCCTCTCCGGGCAGGGGGCGAGTCAGCCCCAGCATTTT.

The chain links TRBV5-8 to TRBJ1-2; 7 bases line up with TRBD1. CDR1 is SGHTS, CDR2 YDEGEE, per germline. V shed 4 bases and J 6 bases; nucleotides not matched to a gene: 9. The CDR3 runs 14 residues. This CDR3 reads CASSHRQGGDGYTF. CDR3 nucleotides: TGTGCCAGCAGCCATCGACAGGGTGGGGATGGCTACACCTTC.

The chain uses TRBV7-2 and TRBJ2-7; D might be TRBD2 (5 bases). The CDR3 runs to 14 residues. V shed 2 bases and J shed 2 bases, with 10 bases lying between them. Looked up from germline, CDR1 is SGHTA and CDR2 is FQGNSA. The CDR3 is CASSLTGVTYEQYF. The CDR3 DNA sequence: TGTGCCAGCAGCTTAACCGGGGTAACCTACGAGCAGTACTTC.

The rearrangement links TRBV28 to TRBJ1-1; D possibly corresponds to TRBD1 (6 bases). The germline V gene encodes CDR1 MDHEN and CDR2 SYDVKM. Between the trimmed V and J ends, which lost 2 bases and 6 bases, there was a span of 19 bases. This CDR3 has 16 residues. In DNA, the CDR3 is TGTGCCAGCAGTTTAAGTGGTGTGGGGGGGCGGTCTGAAGCTTTCTTT. Translation: CASSLSGVGGRSEAFF.

V and J are TRBV18 and TRBJ2-1; no clear D. CDR1 and CDR2 (germline): KGHSH, LQKENI. Between the trimmed V and J ends, which lost 2 bases and 0 bases, there was a span of 11 bases. This CDR3 has 16 residues. The CDR3 spells CASSPSFDSSYNEQFF. The CDR3 region has the DNA TGTGCCAGCTCACCATCTTTCGATAGCTCCTACAATGAGCAGTTCTTC.

This CDR3 reads CASSLDPSGTDTQYF. The CDR3 coding sequence is TGTGCCAGCAGCCTCGATCCTAGCGGCACAGATACGCAGTATTTT. This sequence joins TRBV5-5 and TRBJ2-3; maybe TRBD2 (6 bases). The V end was cut by 4 bases, the J end by 1 base, with 13 bases between. In germline, CDR1 is SGHKS, CDR2 YYEKEE (reference sequence). The CDR3 is made up of 15 amino acids.

The chain combines TRBV11-2 with TRBJ2-1; 13 positions match TRBD2. CDR3 length: 19 amino acids. Germline loops: CDR1 SGHAT, CDR2 FQNNGV. V was clipped by 5 bases and J by 4 bases; unmatched bases: 14. In DNA form, the CDR3 reads TGTGCCAGCAGCCCGCGCCCGCGGACTAGCGGGAGTACTTACAATGAGCAGTTCTTC. It translates to CASSPRPRTSGSTYNEQFF.